This T cell receptor (beta chain) was retrieved from a study of cytomegalovirus exposure and HLA in healthy donors. Study observations and caveats: In vitro work confirmed that a few CMV-associated chains recognize CMV antigens. High sensitivity and specificity were reportedly achieved when the classifier diagnosed cytomegalovirus status.

TCRdb keeps only in-frame clones here, not all; method: immunoSEQ multiplex PCR. The sample has 150,000 to 200,000 clones, roughly 88% seen once; the top ten hold roughly 1.5%. Concerning this clone: The antigen is unknown.

This CDR3 has 15 residues. CDR1 LNHDA and CDR2 SQIVND come from the germline V gene (reference sequence). Trimming took 6 bases from V and 5 from J, leaving 16 bases between them. The chain recombines TRBV19 with TRBJ1-4, with D tentatively TRBD1 (6 bases). This sequence originates from a woman younger than 30 in good health and CMV-seronegative. The sample consisted of PBMCs. The CDR3 loop reads CASSPNGTPNEKLFF. The CDR3 region has the DNA TGTGCCAGTAGCCCAAACGGGACACCAAATGAAAAACTGTTTTTT.